This entry describes one T cell receptor (beta chain). This CDR3 is 13 amino acids long. The V and J ends lost 1 base and 8 bases respectively, with 11 bases between them. Germline CDR1 reads SGHVS; CDR2 reads FNYEAQ. These data originate in a study of neoadjuvant anti-PD-1 for oral cavity cancer. On the study more broadly: Non-progressing patients received a fourth nivolumab dose near day 43, then surgery on days 50-56.

Data came from immunoSEQ multiplex PCR; TCRdb stores just in-frame clones and leaves some out. The table includes about 7,000 clones, 74% detected once. Cohort: HPV-negative, locally advanced oral cavity squamous cell carcinoma patients. This chain joins TRBV7-6 and TRBJ1-2, with D possibly being TRBD1 (5 bases). The sample in question was PBMCs, obtained before nivolumab (anti-PD-1) treatment. The sequence derives from a person aged 40-85 years with oral cavity squamous cell carcinoma. CDR3 in DNA: TGTGCCAGCAGCTTAGATCCCGGGGGAGGCTACACCTTC. Its protein product is CASSLDPGGGYTF.